The 13 T cell receptor beta chains below all came from one sample that was sequenced in a study of blood T cell repertoires in COVID-19. Profiling relied on immunoSEQ multiplex PCR, and the TCRdb table lists in-frame clones only, not all of them. Among under 200,000 clones listed, about 85% were seen once. The specimen was peripheral blood. These receptor sequences come from a woman aged 40 to 50 with COVID-19, enrolled during active disease.

The chain is built from TRBV21-1 and TRBJ1-2. TRBV21-1 represents a pseudogene. CDR3 length: 15 amino acids. Written as DNA, the CDR3 is TGTGCCAGCAGCAAAGTTAAGAGAACCTACTATGGCTACACCTTC. Translation gives CASSKVKRTYYGYTF.

The rearrangement links TRBV25-1 to TRBJ2-6; 7 nucleotides line up with TRBD1. Trimming removed 6 bases from V and 0 bases from J; junction bases left unmatched: 8. The germline V gene encodes CDR1 MGHDK and CDR2 SYGVNS. The CDR3 has 17 residues. The CDR3 nucleotides are TGTGCCAGCAGAAGGACAGGAAGCTACTCTGGGGCCAACGTCCTGACTTTC. It yields the protein CASRRTGSYSGANVLTF.

The gene calls are TRBV30 and TRBJ2-2, with 13 bases aligning to TRBD2. The CDR3 is 15 residues long. Germline loops: CDR1 GTSNPN, CDR2 SVGIG (reference sequence). Trimming at V came to 0 bases and at J to 6 bases, leaving 1 base not matched to a gene. The CDR3 spells CAWSVLAGGAGELFF. In DNA, the CDR3 is TGTGCCTGGAGTGTACTAGCGGGAGGGGCCGGGGAGCTGTTTTTT. Filled out from reference TRBV30 and TRBJ2-2, the complete variable domain reads SQTIHQWPATLVQPVGSPLSLECTVEGTSNPNLYWYRQAAGRGLQLLFYSVGIGQISSEVPQNLSASRPQDRQFILSSKKLLLSDSGFYLCAWSVLAGGAGELFFGEGSRLTVL.

V and J are TRBV19 and TRBJ2-5, with TRBD2 identical over 7 bases. Trimming removed 7 bases from V and 0 bases from J; junction bases left unmatched: 8. CDR3 length: 15 amino acids. Looked up from germline, CDR1 is LNHDA and CDR2 is SQIVND (reference sequence). CDR3 protein: CASKLTSVHQETQYF. The DNA of the CDR3 is TGTGCCAGTAAGCTAACTAGCGTTCACCAAGAGACCCAGTACTTC.

As DNA, the CDR3 is TGTGCCAGCAGCCGGGGGGTTCCCTACGAGCAGTACTTC. Encoded protein: CASSRGVPYEQYF. The chain carries TRBV5-4 and TRBJ2-7; 7 bases agree with TRBD2. Germline CDR1 SGHNT, CDR2 YYREEE (reference sequence). Unmatched junction bases numbered 3, after V lost 4 bases and J lost 2 bases. The CDR3 loop spans 13 amino acids. The full variable domain, rest sourced from reference TRBV5-4 and TRBJ2-7, is ETGVTQSPTHLIKTRGQQVTLRCSSQSGHNTVSWYQQALGQGPQFIFQYYREEENGRGNFPPRFSGLQFPNYSSELNVNALELDDSALYLCASSRGVPYEQYFGPGTRLTVT.

V and J are TRBV12-3 or TRBV12-4 and TRBJ1-1; 9 bases agree with TRBD1. V trimming: 5 bases; J trimming: 7 bases; junction bases outside the gene matches: 5. This CDR3 is 13 amino acids long. The CDR3 loop is CASSTTGGFEAFF. As DNA, the CDR3 is TGTGCCAGCAGTACCACAGGGGGCTTTGAAGCTTTCTTT.

The chain has TRBV4-1 and TRBJ2-3; tentatively, D is TRBD2 (6 bases). The CDR3 runs 15 residues. CDR1 MGHRA and CDR2 YSYEKL come from the germline V gene. Trimming shortened V by 7 bases and J by 0 bases, and 14 bases separated the two germline ends. CDR3 DNA: TGCGCCAGCACGAGGAGGGGACTGAGCACAGATACGCAGTATTTT. Encoded protein: CASTRRGLSTDTQYF.

The V and J genes are TRBV6-5 and TRBJ1-2, with D maybe TRBD1 (5 bases). The CDR3 loop spans 14 amino acids. Trimming removed 8 bases at V and 3 bases at J, with 16 bases between. CDR1 is MNHEY and CDR2 is SVGAGI in the germline V gene. CDR3 in DNA: TGTGCCAGCGGAAACAGGATGTTGGACTATGGCTACACCTTC. It specifies CASGNRMLDYGYTF.

The gene calls are TRBV4-2 and TRBJ2-1, with 8 bases fitting TRBD2. The germline gives CDR1 LGHNA, CDR2 YNFKEQ. The CDR3 runs 15 residues. With 0 bases clipped from V and 10 bases from J, the junction kept 8 bases outside the gene matches. CDR3 nucleotide sequence: TGTGCCAGCAGCCAAGAGGGGACGGGGGGGCACGAGCAGTTCTTC. Amino acid sequence: CASSQEGTGGHEQFF.

Only a few counts were recorded for this clone. The chain links TRBV12-3 or TRBV12-4 to TRBJ1-2, with D unclear. Between the trimmed V and J ends, which lost 5 bases and 0 bases, there was a span of 7 bases. CDR3 length equals 13 residues. The CDR3 is CASSDSPNYGYTF. CDR3 sequence (DNA): TGTGCCAGCAGTGATAGTCCTAACTATGGCTACACCTTC.

V and J are TRBV5-8 and TRBJ1-4; 9 bases fit TRBD1. The CDR3 sequence is 15 residues long. CDR1 and CDR2 from the germline V gene are SGHTS and YDEGEE. The V segment lost 0 bases and the J segment 6 bases; nucleotides outside the gene matches: 3. CDR3 sequence reads: CASSLGDREYEKLFF. In nucleotides, the CDR3 is TGTGCCAGCAGCTTGGGGGACAGGGAATATGAAAAACTGTTTTTT.

The chain recombines TRBV5-6 with TRBJ1-3; D possibly corresponds to TRBD1 (5 bases). The length of the CDR3 is 14 residues. CDR1 and CDR2 (germline): SGHDT, YYEEEE. V was trimmed by 2 bases and J by 4 bases, leaving 10 bases between them. The CDR3 region is CASSFAGIGNTIYF. For the CDR3, the DNA is TGTGCCAGCAGCTTCGCAGGGATAGGAAACACCATATATTTT.

This clone was detected once. The gene calls are TRBV15 and TRBJ1-1; tentative D call: TRBD1 (6 bases). Between the trimmed V and J ends, which lost 0 bases and 0 bases, there was a span of 8 bases. The germline gives CDR1 LNHNV, CDR2 YYDKDF (reference sequence). This CDR3 is 15 amino acids long. CDR3 loop: CATSRDRGMNTEAFF. CDR3 bases: TGTGCCACCAGCAGAGACAGGGGTATGAACACTGAAGCTTTCTTT.